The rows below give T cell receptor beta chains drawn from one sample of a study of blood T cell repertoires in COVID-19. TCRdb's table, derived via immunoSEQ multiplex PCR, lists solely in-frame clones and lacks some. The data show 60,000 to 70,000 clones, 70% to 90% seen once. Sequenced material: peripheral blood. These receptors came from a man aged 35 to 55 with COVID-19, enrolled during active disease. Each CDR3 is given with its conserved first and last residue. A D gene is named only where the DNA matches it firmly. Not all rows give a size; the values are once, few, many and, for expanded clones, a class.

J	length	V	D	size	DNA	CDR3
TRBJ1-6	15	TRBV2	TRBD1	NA	TGTGCCAGCAGGCCGGGACAGGCTAGTAATTCACCCCTCCACTTT	CASRPGQASNSPLHF
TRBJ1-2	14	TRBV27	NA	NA	TGTGCCAGCAGTTCCCTATTGTATAAGACAGACTACACCTTC	CASSSLLYKTDYTF
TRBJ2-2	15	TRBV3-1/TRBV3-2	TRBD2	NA	TGTGCCAGCAGCCCCTCACTAGCGGGGGCCGGGGAGCTGTTTTTT	CASSPSLAGAGELFF
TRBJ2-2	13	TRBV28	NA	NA	TGTGCCAGCAGTTTGACAAACACCGGGGAGCTGTTTTTT	CASSLTNTGELFF
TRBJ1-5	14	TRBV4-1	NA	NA	TGCGCCAGCAGTAAACAGGGATTAAATCAGCCCCAGCATTTT	CASSKQGLNQPQHF
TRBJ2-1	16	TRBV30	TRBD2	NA	TGTGCCTGGAGTGGGGCGACTAGCGGGGGGGAGGATGAGCAGTTCTTC	CAWSGATSGGEDEQFF
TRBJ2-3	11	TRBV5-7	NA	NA	TGTGCCAGCAGCCCCTGGCGGACGCAGTATTTT	CASSPWRTQYF
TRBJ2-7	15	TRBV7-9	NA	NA	TGTGCCAGCAGCTTAGAGGGGCCCCGAGCCTCCGAGCAGTACTTC	CASSLEGPRASEQYF
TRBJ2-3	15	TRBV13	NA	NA	TGTGCCAGCAGCCGTGGGACTCGCGTGGCAGATACGCAGTATTTT	CASSRGTRVADTQYF
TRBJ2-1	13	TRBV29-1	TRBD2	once	TGCAGCGTAGGGACTACTCCCTACAATGAGCAGTTCTTC	CSVGTTPYNEQFF
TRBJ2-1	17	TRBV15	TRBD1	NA	TGTGCCACCAGCAGAGAAGAGGGGGCAGGGCGAAACAATGAGCAGTTCTTC	CATSREEGAGRNNEQFF
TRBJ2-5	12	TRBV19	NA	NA	TGTGCCACTTCGTCTCCTGATGAGGCCCAGTACTTC	CATSSPDEAQYF
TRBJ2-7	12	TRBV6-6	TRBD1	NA	TGTGCCAGCAGTTCCGCGGACAGGGGGCAGTACTTC	CASSSADRGQYF
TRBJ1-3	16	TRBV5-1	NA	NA	TGCGCCAGCAGCTCGCCTTCAGGGGTTGATGGAAACACCATATATTTT	CASSSPSGVDGNTIYF
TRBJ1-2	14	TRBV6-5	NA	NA	TGTGCCAGCAGCCCACCGGGACAACCTTATGGCTACACCTTC	CASSPPGQPYGYTF
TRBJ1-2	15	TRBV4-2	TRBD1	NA	TGTGCCAGCAGCCAAGGAAGAGAACGGGACAGAGGCTACACCTTC	CASSQGRERDRGYTF
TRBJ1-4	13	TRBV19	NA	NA	TGTGCCAGCCGAGGAGAGAGTAATGAAAAACTGTTTTTT	CASRGESNEKLFF
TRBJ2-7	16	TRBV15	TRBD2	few	TGTGCCACCAGCACAATGAGGGGGACTAGCGGCTACGAGCAGTACTTC	CATSTMRGTSGYEQYF
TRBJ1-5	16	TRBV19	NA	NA	TGTGCCAGTAGTATCAGCAGAGGCCCCTGGAGACAGCCCCAGCATTTT	CASSISRGPWRQPQHF
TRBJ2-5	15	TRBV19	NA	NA	TGTGCCAGCACCCCATCGACAGTTAACCAAGAGACCCAGTACTTC	CASTPSTVNQETQYF
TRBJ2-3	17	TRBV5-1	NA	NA	TGCGCCAGCAGCTTGCAACTCAGGGGCCCGGGGTCAGATACGCAGTATTTT	CASSLQLRGPGSDTQYF
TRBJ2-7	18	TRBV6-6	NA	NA	TGTGCCAGCAGTCCCTCGTTTGAGGCGGAAGTGCGACCCTACGAGCAGTACTTC	CASSPSFEAEVRPYEQYF
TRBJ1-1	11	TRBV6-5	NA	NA	TGTGCCGCGGTGGGAGACCTTGAAGCTTTCTTT	CAAVGDLEAFF
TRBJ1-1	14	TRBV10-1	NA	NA	TGCGCCAGCAGTGAGTCGGGGGGGCCCACTGAAGCTTTCTTT	CASSESGGPTEAFF
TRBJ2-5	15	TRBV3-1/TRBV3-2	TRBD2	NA	TGTGCCAGCAGCCAAAGGCGGGGGGGCTTTGGGACCCAGTACTTC	CASSQRRGGFGTQYF
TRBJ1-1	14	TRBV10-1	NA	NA	TGCGCCAGCAGTGAGTCTCGGGGTTTCACTGAAGCTTTCTTT	CASSESRGFTEAFF
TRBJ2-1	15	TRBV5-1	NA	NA	TGCGCCAGCAGCGAGGGACACCAACTATACAATGAGCAGTTCTTC	CASSEGHQLYNEQFF
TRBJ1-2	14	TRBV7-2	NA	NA	TGTGCCAGCAGCTTACGGGATCGCGGCTGGGGCTACACCTTC	CASSLRDRGWGYTF
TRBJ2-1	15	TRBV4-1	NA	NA	TGCGCCAGCAGCCAAGATATAGCGCCCTACAATGAGCAGTTCTTC	CASSQDIAPYNEQFF
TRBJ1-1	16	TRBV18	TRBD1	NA	TGTGCCAGCTCGCCGGGACAGGGGAGTTTTTTGGCTGAAGCTTTCTTT	CASSPGQGSFLAEAFF
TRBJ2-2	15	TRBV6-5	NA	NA	TGTGCCAGCAGATCCGGACACGCGAACACCGGGGAGCTGTTTTTT	CASRSGHANTGELFF
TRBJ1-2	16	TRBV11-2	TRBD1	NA	TGTGCCAGCAGCTTAGACCAGACAGGGTGGGACTATGGCTACACCTTC	CASSLDQTGWDYGYTF
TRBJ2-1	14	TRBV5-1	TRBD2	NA	TGCGCCAGCAGCTTGCGGACTAGTCACAATGAGCAGTTCTTC	CASSLRTSHNEQFF
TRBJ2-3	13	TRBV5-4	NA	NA	TGTGCCAGCAGCCGGGACAACACAGATACGCAGTATTTT	CASSRDNTDTQYF
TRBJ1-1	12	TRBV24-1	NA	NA	TGTGCCTCCCGTTCGGGGGGCACTGAAGCTTTCTTT	CASRSGGTEAFF
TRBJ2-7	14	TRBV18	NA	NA	TGTGCCAGCCGGCCCGCGGGGACCCCCTACGAGCAGTACTTC	CASRPAGTPYEQYF
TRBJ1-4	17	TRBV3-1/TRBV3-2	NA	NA	TGTGCCAGCAGCCGCGATTTGTCAGGGTTTGATTTCGAAAAACTGTTTTTT	CASSRDLSGFDFEKLFF
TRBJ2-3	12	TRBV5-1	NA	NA	TGCGCCAGCAGCACGAACAGGGATACGCAGTATTTT	CASSTNRDTQYF
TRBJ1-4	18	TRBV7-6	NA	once	TGTGCCAGCAGCCAGGAAGGAGGACCGCCTCAGCATAATGAAAAACTGTTTTTT	CASSQEGGPPQHNEKLFF
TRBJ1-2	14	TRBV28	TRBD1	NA	TGTGCCAGCAGTAATCCAGGGGGTCCCTATGGCTACACCTTC	CASSNPGGPYGYTF
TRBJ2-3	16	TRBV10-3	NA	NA	TGTGCCATCACCCCCGGAGGGGGGGGCATCACAGATACGCAGTATTTT	CAITPGGGGITDTQYF
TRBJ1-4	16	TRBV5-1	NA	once	TGCGCCAGCAGCTCGGGGGAAATCCGGGCTAATGAAAAACTGTTTTTT	CASSSGEIRANEKLFF
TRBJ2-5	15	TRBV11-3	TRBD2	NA	TGTGCCAGCAGCTCAACTAGCGGGGGGAAAGAGACCCAGTACTTC	CASSSTSGGKETQYF
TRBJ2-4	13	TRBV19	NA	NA	TGTGCCAGCAAAGTAGGCGGCAAAAACATTCAGTACTTC	CASKVGGKNIQYF
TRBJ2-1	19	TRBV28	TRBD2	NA	TGTGCCAGCAGCCCAATCACCCCGGGACTAGCGGGGCCGAACAATGAGCAGTTCTTC	CASSPITPGLAGPNNEQFF
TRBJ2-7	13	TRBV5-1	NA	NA	TGCGCCAGCCGGGGAACAGGGCTCTCCGAGCAGTACTTC	CASRGTGLSEQYF
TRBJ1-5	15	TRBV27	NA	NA	TGTGCCAGCAGTCCAGAGGGTTTTGGTAATCAGCCCCAGCATTTT	CASSPEGFGNQPQHF
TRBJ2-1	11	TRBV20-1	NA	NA	TGCAGTGCTACCCGGGGTGGGGAGCAGTTCTTC	CSATRGGEQFF
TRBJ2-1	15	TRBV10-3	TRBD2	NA	TGTGCCATCACCAAAGCGGGGGGGGACCACAATGAGCAGTTCTTC	CAITKAGGDHNEQFF
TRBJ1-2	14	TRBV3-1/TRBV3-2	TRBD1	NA	TGTGCCAGCTTCAACAGGGGAGCTAACTATGGCTACACCTTC	CASFNRGANYGYTF
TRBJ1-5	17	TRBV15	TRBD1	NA	TGTGCCACCAGCAGAGATTCGGGACAGGATCCTTATCAGCCCCAGCATTTT	CATSRDSGQDPYQPQHF
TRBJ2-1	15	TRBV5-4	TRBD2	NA	TGTGCCAGCAGCTCAAGCGGGGGGGCTTACAATGAGCAGTTCTTC	CASSSSGGAYNEQFF
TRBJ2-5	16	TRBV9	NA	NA	TGTGCCAGCAGCGTCGGCGGGGATAGTTACCAAGAGACCCAGTACTTC	CASSVGGDSYQETQYF
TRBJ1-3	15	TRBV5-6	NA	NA	TGTGCCAGCAGCTCCCTGCAGGGCTCTGGAAACACCATATATTTT	CASSSLQGSGNTIYF
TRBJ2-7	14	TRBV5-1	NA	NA	TGCGCCAGCAGCTCGGGGACTGGGACCTACGAGCAGTACTTC	CASSSGTGTYEQYF
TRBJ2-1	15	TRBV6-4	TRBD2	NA	TGTGCCAGCAGTCCCTCAGCGGGGGGGCAGGATGAGCAGTTCTTC	CASSPSAGGQDEQFF
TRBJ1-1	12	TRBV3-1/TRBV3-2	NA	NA	TGTGCCAGCAGCCCCGTCGGCACTGAAGCTTTCTTT	CASSPVGTEAFF
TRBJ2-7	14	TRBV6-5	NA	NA	TGTGCCAGCAGACGCGCAGGGCAGACCTACGAGCAGTACTTC	CASRRAGQTYEQYF
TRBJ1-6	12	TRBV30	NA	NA	TGTGCCTGGTCCAGGGGAGATTCACCCCTCCACTTT	CAWSRGDSPLHF
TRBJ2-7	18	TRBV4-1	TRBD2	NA	TGCGCCAGCAGCCTCCGGACTAGCGGGGGGGCCCCCTCCTACGAGCAGTACTTC	CASSLRTSGGAPSYEQYF